The text below deals with one T cell receptor beta chain. The CDR3 spans 13 residues. Between the trimmed V and J ends, which lost 4 bases and 3 bases, there was a span of 10 bases. Germline CDR1 and CDR2: SGHRS and YFSETQ. The data are from a study of blood T cell repertoires in COVID-19. About the study: Samples of COVID-19 (acute and convalescent) were obtained from the United States, Italy and Spain. T cells, B-cell-depleted T cells, or PBMCs supplied cDNA or gDNA.

How the authors handled the data: Counts of nucleated cells, estimated from reference gene primer amplification, were obtained. TCRdb's copy holds only in-frame clones and misses some; the assay was immunoSEQ multiplex PCR. V, J and clone size derive from that table, while D and trimming were established from the DNA sequence. The table has 65,000 to 95,000 clones, around 80% seen once; the top ten hold about a third. The chain has TRBV5-1 and TRBJ1-1; a weak D match, TRBD1 (6 bases). The TCR was taken from a man in his sixties with COVID-19, enrolled during active disease. Source material: peripheral blood. CDR3 loop: CASSRNRDTEAFF. The CDR3, as DNA: TGCGCCAGCAGCCGAAACAGGGACACTGAAGCTTTCTTT.